These T cell receptor beta chains were read from a single sample in a study of cytomegalovirus exposure and HLA in healthy donors. Measured with immunoSEQ multiplex PCR; TCRdb has only the in-frame clones, and not every one. The sample has 150,000 to 200,000 clones, approximately 80% seen once. Sequenced material: PBMCs. These TCRs come from a man between 18 and 29 years old in good health and CMV-seropositive. Each CDR3 is given with its conserved first and last residue. Each record gives: V gene, J gene, CDR3 length, D gene, clone size, CDR3 DNA, CDR3 protein. A D gene is named only where the DNA matches it firmly. Expanded clones get a size class; other rows say once, few or many, or leave the size out.

TRBV4-3	TRBJ1-5	13	TRBD1	-	TGCGCCAGCAGCCAAGACAGGGGGCAGCCCCAGCATTTT	CASSQDRGQPQHF
TRBV29-1	TRBJ2-5	15	TRBD2	-	TGCAGCACATCCGGGACTAGCGGCCGGTTAGAGACCCAGTACTTC	CSTSGTSGRLETQYF
TRBV29-1	TRBJ1-5	13	-	-	TGCAGCGTTGGGGGGGATGGCAATCAGCCCCAGCATTTT	CSVGGDGNQPQHF
TRBV6-1	TRBJ2-5	15	-	-	TGTGCCAGCACCCACAGGGTCTGGGATGTCGAGACCCAGTACTTC	CASTHRVWDVETQYF
TRBV9	TRBJ2-7	14	TRBD2	-	TGTGCCAGCAGCACCGACGGGAGGGGGTACGAGCAGTACTTC	CASSTDGRGYEQYF
TRBV5-6	TRBJ2-7	14	-	few	TGTGCCAGCAGCTTGGGACAGGACTCCTACGAGCAGTACTTC	CASSLGQDSYEQYF
TRBV30	TRBJ2-1	13	TRBD2	-	TGTGCCTGGAGTTCCGGGAGGGCCTATGAGCAGTTCTTC	CAWSSGRAYEQFF
TRBV6-6	TRBJ1-4	16	TRBD1	-	TGTGCCAGCAGTTACGACAGGGGGCTGTTAGGTGAAAAACTGTTTTTT	CASSYDRGLLGEKLFF
TRBV9	TRBJ1-1	15	TRBD1	-	TGTGCCAGCAGCGTAGTAGGGACAGGGAACACTGAAGCTTTCTTT	CASSVVGTGNTEAFF
TRBV5-8	TRBJ2-1	16	TRBD2	-	TGTGCCAGCAGCCACTCAACAGGGCGGGGGGCCAATGAGCAGTTCTTC	CASSHSTGRGANEQFF
TRBV18	TRBJ1-2	15	-	-	TGTGCCAGCTCACCCGCACTGACACGTAACTATGGCTACACCTTC	CASSPALTRNYGYTF
TRBV7-2	TRBJ2-7	15	TRBD2	-	TGTGCCACGTCTAGCGGGGGGGCGGGGACCTACGAGCAGTACTTC	CATSSGGAGTYEQYF
TRBV5-1	TRBJ2-3	15	TRBD2	-	TGCGCCAGCAGCTTTAGCGGGCGGAGCACAGATACGCAGTATTTT	CASSFSGRSTDTQYF
TRBV5-1	TRBJ1-6	16	-	-	TGCGCCAGCAGCTTCCAATACAGCACCAATAATTCACCCCTCCACTTT	CASSFQYSTNNSPLHF
TRBV27	TRBJ2-1	16	-	-	TGTGCCAGCAGTGGCGACACCTATAGTTTCTACAATGAGCAGTTCTTC	CASSGDTYSFYNEQFF
TRBV29-1	TRBJ2-5	15	TRBD2	-	TGCAGCGTTGAAGGGACTAGCGGGGGGGCAGAGACCCAGTACTTC	CSVEGTSGGAETQYF
TRBV2	TRBJ2-1	14	-	-	TGTGCCAGCAGTGAAGCTGAGACAGAAAATGAGCAGTTCTTC	CASSEAETENEQFF
TRBV7-2	TRBJ1-6	15	-	few	-	CASSLVGQGAAGVHF
TRBV27	TRBJ1-6	15	-	-	TGTGCCAGCAAAGTTCCGGGACTCTATAATTCACCCCTCCACTTT	CASKVPGLYNSPLHF
TRBV2	TRBJ2-2	17	TRBD1	-	TGTGCCAGCAGTGAGAACAGGGGGCGCGTGAACACCGGGGAGCTGTTTTTT	CASSENRGRVNTGELFF
TRBV30	TRBJ1-2	12	-	-	TGTGCCTGGAAAGCGACTCCGGGGGGCTACACCTTC	CAWKATPGGYTF
TRBV27	TRBJ1-1	14	TRBD1	-	TGTGCCAGCAGTTTCGGACAGGAGAACACTGAAGCTTTCTTT	CASSFGQENTEAFF
TRBV19	TRBJ2-4	14	TRBD1	-	TGTGCCAGTAGTTTCGCAGACAGGGTTAACATTCAGTACTTC	CASSFADRVNIQYF
TRBV7-2	TRBJ1-6	15	-	-	TGTGCCAGCAGCTTAGACAGCTCCTATAATTCACCCCTCCACTTT	CASSLDSSYNSPLHF
TRBV29-1	TRBJ2-7	14	-	once	TGCAGCGTCTTTATCGGGACAACTCTACGCGAGCAGTACTTC	CSVFIGTTLREQYF
TRBV6-5	TRBJ2-3	15	-	-	TGTGCCAGCAGTTACTCTGGGACACGCACGGATACGCAGTATTTT	CASSYSGTRTDTQYF
TRBV6-7	TRBJ1-5	17	TRBD1	-	TGTGCCAGCAGTTACTCCTGGACAGGGACGACGGTGGAGCCCCAGCATTTT	CASSYSWTGTTVEPQHF
TRBV7-2	TRBJ2-5	15	TRBD2	-	TGTGCCAGCACCAAACTAGCGGGGGGAGGAGAGACCCAGTACTTC	CASTKLAGGGETQYF
TRBV5-4	TRBJ2-5	14	-	few	TGTGCCAGCACCAAGGAGGGTAGTCGCCCGACCCAGTACTTC	CASTKEGSRPTQYF
TRBV7-9	TRBJ1-6	15	TRBD1	-	TGTGCCAGCAGCTTAGCGAACAGGGGCGGGTCACCCCTCCACTTT	CASSLANRGGSPLHF
TRBV11-2	TRBJ1-2	13	-	-	TGTGCCAGCGGGAGAGGGACAAATCGTGGCTACACCTTC	CASGRGTNRGYTF
TRBV19	TRBJ1-5	15	-	-	TGTGCCAGTGGTCCAACGACAGGCGGCAATCAGCCCCAGCATTTT	CASGPTTGGNQPQHF
TRBV27	TRBJ2-1	14	TRBD2	-	TGTGCCAGCAGTCGACTAGCGGAGGACAATGAGCAGTTCTTC	CASSRLAEDNEQFF
TRBV4-3	TRBJ1-1	15	-	-	TGCGCCAGCAGCCGAACAGGGAAGGCGAACACTGAAGCTTTCTTT	CASSRTGKANTEAFF
TRBV19	TRBJ2-7	15	-	-	TGTGCCAGTAGCTTATTGGGCCCGGGGACTTACGAGCAGTACTTC	CASSLLGPGTYEQYF
TRBV29-1	TRBJ1-1	16	TRBD1	once	TGCAGCGTCGCCACCGGACAGGCGTACTTGAACACTGAAGCTTTCTTT	CSVATGQAYLNTEAFF
TRBV25-1	TRBJ1-3	15	-	-	TGTGCCAGCAGTGAACCGGGTGGCTCTGGAAACACCATATATTTT	CASSEPGGSGNTIYF
TRBV6-1	TRBJ1-1	12	TRBD1	-	TGTGCCAGCAGGACAGGGGCCACTGAAGCTTTCTTT	CASRTGATEAFF
TRBV6-5	TRBJ1-4	14	TRBD1	-	TGTGCCAGCAGATGGGACAGATCTAATGAAAAACTGTTTTTT	CASRWDRSNEKLFF
TRBV6-1	TRBJ2-7	16	TRBD2	-	TGTGCCAGCAGTGACGCCACGGGGGGGATGGCCTACGAGCAGCACTTC	CASSDATGGMAYEQHF
TRBV9	TRBJ2-3	19	TRBD2	-	TGTGCCAGCAGCGTTAGTCCCGGGACTAGCGGAGGGAGCACAGATACGCAGTATTTT	CASSVSPGTSGGSTDTQYF
TRBV6-5	TRBJ2-1	15	TRBD2	-	TGTGCCAGCAGTTACGCTAGCGGGGGAGGGAATGAGCAGTTCTTC	CASSYASGGGNEQFF
TRBV7-2	TRBJ2-5	14	-	-	TGTGCCAGCAGCTTTCCAGGGACACCAGAGACCCAGTACTTC	CASSFPGTPETQYF
TRBV9	TRBJ2-5	16	TRBD1	-	TGTGCCAGCAGCGCCGGACAGGGTCGGTACCAAGAGACCCAGTACTTC	CASSAGQGRYQETQYF
TRBV18	TRBJ1-1	14	TRBD1	-	TGTGCCAGCTCATTACAGGGGGTTAACACTGAAGCTTTCTTT	CASSLQGVNTEAFF
TRBV11-2	TRBJ2-5	14	TRBD1	-	TGTGCCAGCAGCCGGGACAGATTTAAAGAGACCCAGTACTTC	CASSRDRFKETQYF
TRBV27	TRBJ2-7	15	TRBD2	-	TGTGCCAGCAGTTTATTAGGTGCGGGAGCCTACGAGCAGTACTTC	CASSLLGAGAYEQYF